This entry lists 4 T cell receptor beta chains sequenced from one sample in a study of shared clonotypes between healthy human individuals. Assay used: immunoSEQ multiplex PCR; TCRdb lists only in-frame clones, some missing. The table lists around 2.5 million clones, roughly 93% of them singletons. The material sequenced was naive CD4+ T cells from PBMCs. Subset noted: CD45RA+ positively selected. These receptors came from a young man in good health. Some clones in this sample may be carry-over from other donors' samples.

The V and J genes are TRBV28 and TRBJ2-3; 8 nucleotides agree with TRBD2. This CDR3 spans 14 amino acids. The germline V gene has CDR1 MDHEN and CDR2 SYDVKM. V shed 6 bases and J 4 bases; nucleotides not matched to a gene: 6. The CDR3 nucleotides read TGTGCCAGCAGCCAAGCGGGAGTGGCAGATACGCAGTATTTT. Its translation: CASSQAGVADTQYF.

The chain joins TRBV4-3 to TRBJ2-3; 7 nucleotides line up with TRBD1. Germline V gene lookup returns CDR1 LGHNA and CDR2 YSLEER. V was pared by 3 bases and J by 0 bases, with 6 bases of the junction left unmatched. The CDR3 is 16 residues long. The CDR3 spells CASSQGQIPSTDTQYF. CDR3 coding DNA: TGCGCCAGCAGCCAGGGACAGATCCCTAGCACAGATACGCAGTATTTT.

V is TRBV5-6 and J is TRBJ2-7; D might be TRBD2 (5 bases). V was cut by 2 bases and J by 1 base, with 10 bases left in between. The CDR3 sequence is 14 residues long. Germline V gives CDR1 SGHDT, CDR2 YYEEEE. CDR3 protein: CASSFTRSSYEQYF. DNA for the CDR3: TGTGCCAGCAGCTTCACTAGATCGTCCTACGAGCAGTACTTC.

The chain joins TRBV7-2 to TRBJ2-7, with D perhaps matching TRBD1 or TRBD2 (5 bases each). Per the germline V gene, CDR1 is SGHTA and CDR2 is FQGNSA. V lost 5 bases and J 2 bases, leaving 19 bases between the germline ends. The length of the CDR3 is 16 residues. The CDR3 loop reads CASSPSTGTGTYEQYF. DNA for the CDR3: TGTGCCAGCAGCCCCTCGACGGGGACGGGAACCTACGAGCAGTACTTC.